What follows are 27 T cell receptor beta chains derived from one specimen sequenced in a study of Graves' ophthalmopathy and Graves' hyperthyroidism. Using RNA transcripts, the TCR beta CDR3 regions were amplified. The workflow started with a first-round RT-PCR run with HTBI primers and then moved on to a second-round multiplex PCR. TCRdb fed the multiplex PCR reads into MiXCR, producing one record per CDR3 protein. The profile shows 740,000 or so distinct CDR3 sequences, roughly two fifths of them singletons. Sequencing input: peripheral blood. These receptors all come from an adult man with Graves' ophthalmopathy.

The rearrangement joins TRBV9 to TRBJ1-3; the D gene is possibly TRBD1 (6 bases). The CDR3 sequence is 15 residues long. Germline assignment: CDR1 SGDLS and CDR2 YYNGEE. V gave up 1 base and J gave up 2 bases, with 10 bases separating them. The CDR3 loop is CASSVQTGTGNTIYF. The CDR3 coding sequence is TGTGCCAGCAGCGTACAAACAGGGACTGGAAACACCATATATTTT.

The chain is built from TRBV10-3 and TRBJ1-1; maybe TRBD1 (6 bases). The CDR3 has 14 residues. From germline, CDR1 is ENHRY and CDR2 SYGVKD. V lost 0 bases and J 4 bases, leaving 9 bases between the germline ends. The CDR3 nucleotides are TGTGCCATCAGTGAGTCTGGCAGGGGCACTGAAGCTTTCTTT. Protein sequence: CAISESGRGTEAFF.

The table lists this clonotype with a few counts. The chain has TRBV6-6 and TRBJ1-5; 7 nucleotides line up with TRBD1. Germline values: CDR1 MNHNY, CDR2 SVGAGI (reference sequence). The V gene end was trimmed by 6 bases and the J gene end by 0 bases; junction bases not matched to a gene: 11. The CDR3 has 17 residues. The CDR3 loop is CASRSGTATYSNQPQHF. CDR3 nucleotides: TGTGCCAGCAGGTCCGGGACAGCAACGTATAGCAATCAGCCCCAGCATTTT.

The chain combines TRBV2 with TRBJ2-5; D might be TRBD1 or TRBD2, each matching 5 bases. CDR1 and CDR2 from the germline V gene are SNHLY and FYNNEI. Trimming cost V 6 bases and J 4 bases, with 15 bases left between them. The CDR3 has 14 residues. The CDR3 region has the DNA TGTGCCAGCAGGAGGGACGGTGGGGGAGAGACCCAGTACTTC. Translated, it gives CASRRDGGGETQYF.

This clonotype was found many times. This rearrangement joins TRBV24-1 to TRBJ1-2; no clear D. The CDR3 contains 13 residues. V was shortened by 1 base and J by 3 bases, with 5 bases between the two germline ends. Germline CDR1 is KGHDR and CDR2 is SFDVKD. The CDR3 nucleotides read TGTGCCACCAGTGATTTCACCGACTATGGCTACACCTTC. Translating it yields CATSDFTDYGYTF.

This clonotype was counted many times. The genes are TRBV5-8 and TRBJ2-5, with TRBD2 matching over 8 bases. The CDR3 contains 12 residues. The trim removed 4 bases at V and 13 bases at J, leaving 9 bases unmatched. Germline V gene data show CDR1 as SGHTS and CDR2 as YDEGEE. CDR3 sequence (DNA): TGTGCCAGCAGCCCCCATGGCGGGGGGCGGTACTTC. This encodes CASSPHGGGRYF. The entire variable domain, with the rest obtained from reference TRBV5-8 and TRBJ2-5, is as follows: EAGVTQSPTHLIKTRGQQATLRCSPISGHTSVYWYQQALGLGLQFLLWYDEGEERNRGNFPPRFSGRQFPNYSSELNVNALELEDSALYLCASSPHGGGRYFGPGTRLLVL.

Concerning this clonotype: This clone may be a read error of a much larger clone one base away. A read error is likely, as this CDR3 ends without the conserved phenylalanine or tryptophan. The J gene is TRBJ1-4, the V gene TRBV7-2, with 7 positions matching TRBD1. CDR3 length: 15 amino acids. V was clipped by 5 bases and J by 6 bases; unmatched bases: 9. Germline values: CDR1 SGHTA, CDR2 FQGNSA. In nucleotides, the CDR3 is TGTGCCAGCAGCGGTCGACAGGGCTGGGATGAAAAACTGTTTCTT. Residues: CASSGRQGWDEKLFL.

In its sample, this clonotype was seen many times. J is TRBJ1-1 and V is TRBV9; the D is unclear. Trimming removed 0 bases from V and 9 bases from J, with 3 bases in between. CDR3 size: 10 residues. Looked up from germline, CDR1 is SGDLS and CDR2 is YYNGEE. CDR3 protein: CASSVGKAFF. The CDR3 DNA sequence: TGTGCCAGCAGCGTAGGAAAAGCTTTCTTT. Complete variable domain (other parts from reference TRBV9 and TRBJ1-1): DSGVTQTPKHLITATGQRVTLRCSPRSGDLSVYWYQQSLDQGLQFLIQYYNGEERAKGNILERFSAQQFPDLHSELNLSSLELGDSALYFCASSVGKAFFGQGTRLTVV.

This clonotype was seen once. The CDR3 reads CASSLGRGGSNEQYF. The DNA for the CDR3 is TGTGCCAGCAGCTTAGGCCGTGGGGGGAGCAACGAGCAGTACTTC. The rearrangement joins TRBV7-8 to TRBJ2-7, with D possibly TRBD2 on 6 matching bases. Germline lookup yields CDR1 SGHVS and CDR2 FQNEAQ. V gave up 1 base and J gave up 5 bases, with 15 bases separating them. The CDR3 totals 15 residues.

Details on this clonotype: A read error may produce the germline difference seen at one junction end. V is TRBV10-3 and J is TRBJ2-5, with TRBD2 matching 7 bases. This CDR3 has 14 residues. Germline assignment: CDR1 ENHRY and CDR2 SYGVKD. This CDR3 is CASSPGGVKETQYF. The CDR3 DNA is TGTGCCAGCAGTCCGGGGGGTGTGAAAGAGACCCAGTACTTC.

Points on this clonotype: One end of the junction fails to match germline, which may point to a read error. The chain couples TRBV10-3 to TRBJ1-6; D unclear. Germline CDR1 reads ENHRY; CDR2 reads SYGVKD. The CDR3 has 15 amino acids. CDR3 nucleotide sequence: TGTGCCAGCAGTTCCGTGAGCTCCTATAATTCACCCCTCCACTTT. It specifies CASSSVSSYNSPLHF.

This clonotype was seen a few times. V and J are TRBV10-3 and TRBJ1-2; D ambiguous. The CDR3 runs to 13 residues. V gave up 10 bases and J gave up 1 base, with 13 bases separating them. Germline V gene data show CDR1 as ENHRY and CDR2 as SYGVKD. The CDR3 coding sequence is TGTGCCAGCAGATCAGGTTTTAACTATGGCTACACCTTC. Translation: CASRSGFNYGYTF.

A remark on this clonotype: The junction differs from germline at one of its ends, possibly a read error. The chain uses TRBV2 and TRBJ2-5; D gene uncertain. The CDR3 loop spans 13 amino acids. Germline V gene sequence: CDR1 SNHLY, CDR2 FYNNEI. CDR3 in DNA: TGTGCCAGCAGTTTAGGCCAACAAGAGAACCAGTACTTC. Translating it yields CASSLGQQENQYF. The full variable domain, completed using reference TRBV2 and TRBJ2-5, is EPEVTQTPSHQVTQMGQEVILRCVPISNHLYFYWYRQILGQKVEFLVSFYNNEISEKSEIFDDQFSVERPDGSNFTLKIRSTKLEDSAMYFCASSLGQQENQYFGPGTRLLVL.

This clonotype has a count of ten or more. The chain has TRBV19 and TRBJ1-6; 9 bases match TRBD1. The CDR3 loop spans 14 amino acids. CDR1 and CDR2 (germline): LNHDA, SQIVND (reference sequence). Trimming took 8 bases from V and 9 from J; bases not matched to a gene: 8. The CDR3 region is CASGRQGDGSPLHF. DNA of the CDR3: TGTGCCAGTGGAAGACAGGGGGACGGTTCACCCCTCCACTTT.

This clonotype was seen only once. The chain links TRBV2 to TRBJ2-5, with 8 nucleotides matching TRBD2. After removal of 9 bases from V and 10 bases from J, the junction contained 7 bases not matched to a gene. From germline, CDR1 is SNHLY and CDR2 FYNNEI. CDR3 length: 11 amino acids. Here the CDR3 reads CAREDREGQYF. The DNA for the CDR3 is TGTGCCAGGGAGGATCGGGAGGGCCAGTACTTC.

A note on this clonotype: The junction and the germline gene differ at one end; a read error may be behind it. The chain has TRBV10-3 and TRBJ1-3; D not certain. CDR3 length: 14 amino acids. CDR1 and CDR2 from the germline V gene are ENHRY and SYGVKD. CDR3 nucleotide sequence: TGTGCCAGCAGTTTATCGGGAACTGGAAACACCATATATTTT. Amino acid sequence: CASSLSGTGNTIYF.

Details on this clonotype: A much larger clone differs from this one at a single base, so this may be a read error. The chain carries TRBV7-9 and TRBJ2-7; perhaps TRBD2 as D (6 bases). V lost 0 bases to trimming and J lost 9 bases, with 9 bases between them. This CDR3 is built from 12 residues. CDR1 and CDR2 (germline): SEHNR, FQNEAQ (reference sequence). The CDR3 loop reads CASSLAEGWQYF. The CDR3 DNA sequence: TGTGCCAGCAGCTTAGCGGAGGGATGGCAGTACTTC. The full variable domain, its missing parts supplied by reference TRBV7-9 and TRBJ2-7, is DTGVSQNPRHKITKRGQNVTFRCDPISEHNRLYWYRQTLGQGPEFLTYFQNEAQLEKSRLLSDRFSAERPKGSFSTLEIQRTEQGDSAMYLCASSLAEGWQYFGPGTRLTVT.

Comment on this clonotype: The germline gene is not matched at one end of the junction; a read error may be the cause. The rearrangement links TRBV25-1 to TRBJ1-2; D is perhaps TRBD1 (5 bases). Germline V gene sequence: CDR1 MGHDK, CDR2 SYGVNS. The CDR3 consists of 13 residues. The CDR3, as DNA: TGTGCCAGCAGGGAATGGGGGTGGAATGGCTACACCTTC. It is translated as CASREWGWNGYTF.

To note about this clonotype: A clone one base away is much larger, so this may be a read error. V is TRBV19 and J is TRBJ2-7; 7 bases are a match to TRBD1. CDR1 is LNHDA, CDR2 SQIVND, per germline (reference sequence). This CDR3 contains 14 residues. CDR3 amino acids: CASSIETGFYEQCF. CDR3 sequence (DNA): TGTGCCAGTAGTATTGAGACAGGGTTCTACGAGCAGTGCTTC.

This clonotype was seen a single time. The CDR3 sequence: CASSLRQGSEKLFF. As DNA, the CDR3 is TGTGCCAGCAGCCTCCGACAGGGTAGCGAAAAACTGTTTTTT. V is TRBV7-6 and J is TRBJ1-4, with TRBD1 matching 7 bases. The CDR3 has 14 amino acids. Trimming took 5 bases from V and 8 from J; bases not matched to a gene: 8. CDR1 and CDR2 (germline): SGHVS, FNYEAQ.

At least ten counts were recorded for this clonotype. Here the CDR3 reads CASSQGGSDYGYTF. The CDR3, as DNA: TGCGCCAGCAGCCAAGGAGGGAGCGACTATGGCTACACCTTC. V and J are TRBV4-1 and TRBJ1-2; D is unresolved. CDR1 is MGHRA and CDR2 is YSYEKL in the germline V gene. V was shortened by 1 base and J by 3 bases, with 9 bases between the two germline ends. This CDR3 is built from 14 residues.

There are a few counts of this clonotype. The genes are TRBV4-1 and TRBJ1-4; the match to TRBD1 covers 10 bases. This CDR3 has 17 residues. Trimming took 0 bases from V and 8 from J; bases not matched to a gene: 9. Germline CDR1 and CDR2: MGHRA and YSYEKL. CDR3 region: CASSQDRFGTGDEKLFF. CDR3 DNA: TGCGCCAGCAGCCAAGATCGTTTTGGGACAGGGGACGAAAAACTGTTTTTT.

J is TRBJ2-6 and V is TRBV10-3, with D maybe TRBD1 (6 bases). The CDR3 has 14 residues. Per the germline V gene, CDR1 is ENHRY and CDR2 is SYGVKD. The germline V and J ends were trimmed by 10 bases and 0 bases, with 10 bases remaining between them. In nucleotides, the CDR3 is TGTGCCACGGAGACAGGCTCTGGGGCCAACGTCCTGACTTTC. The encoded protein is CATETGSGANVLTF.

A few counts support this clonotype. This chain links TRBV24-1 with TRBJ2-5; TRBD2 matches at 9 bases. This CDR3 contains 15 residues. V lost 6 bases, J lost 4 bases, and 8 bases stayed unmatched. Per germline, CDR1 KGHDR and CDR2 SFDVKD. CDR3 region: CATSSGGRAAETQYF. In DNA, the CDR3 is TGTGCCACCAGTTCCGGCGGGAGGGCCGCAGAGACCCAGTACTTC.

This clonotype has ten or more counts. This chain links TRBV2 with TRBJ2-7; 7 bases align to TRBD1. V lost 7 bases, J lost 3 bases, and 3 bases stayed unmatched. Germline loops: CDR1 SNHLY, CDR2 FYNNEI. This CDR3 has 12 amino acids. CDR3 bases: TGTGCCAGCAAGGGACAGTTCTACGAGCAGTACTTC. Amino acid sequence: CASKGQFYEQYF.

Only a few counts were recorded for this clonotype. The chain couples TRBV20-1 to TRBJ1-1; tentative D call: TRBD1 (5 bases). This CDR3 is built from 15 residues. The V end lost 6 bases, the J end lost 2 bases, and 19 bases lay between the germline ends. Germline CDR1 is DFQATT and CDR2 is SNEGSKA (reference sequence). This CDR3 reads CSALDSRGLNTEAFF. The CDR3 coding sequence is TGCAGTGCGCTGGACTCAAGGGGCCTCAACACTGAAGCTTTCTTT.

This clonotype was observed many times. The chain uses TRBV2 and TRBJ1-4; 9 nucleotides agree with TRBD1. This CDR3 has 15 amino acids. The ends lost 2 bases at V and 7 bases at J; junction bases unmatched: 5. Germline assignment: CDR1 SNHLY and CDR2 FYNNEI. The CDR3 DNA follows: TGTGCCAGCAGTGAAACCCCGACAGGGGGTGAAAAACTGTTTTTT. Translating gives CASSETPTGGEKLFF.